These 5 T cell receptor beta chains came from one sample sequenced in a study of OX40 agonist ivuxolimab in advanced cancers. Some clones are missing from TCRdb's copy, which holds only in-frame ones; the method was immunoSEQ multiplex PCR. The table includes over 85,000 clones, around 84% detected once. Sequences were derived from CD4+ or CD8+ T cells sorted from blood, sampled in a trial of the OX40 agonist ivuxolimab. The receptors come from an adult with an advanced solid tumor such as melanoma, head and neck, liver or kidney cancer.

This chain uses TRBV18 with TRBJ1-1; the D is unclear. Trimming pared 4 bases from V and 3 bases from J, leaving 15 bases between. CDR1 is KGHSH, CDR2 LQKENI, per germline. This CDR3 is built from 15 residues. The DNA of the CDR3 is TGTGCCAGCTCACTCCAGAGGGCTGGGGACACTGAAGCTTTCTTT. Protein: CASSLQRAGDTEAFF.

Remarks on this clone: Relative to the germline gene, one junction end is altered; a read error may explain this. In DNA form, the CDR3 reads TGTGCCAGCAACTTATTTTCAGGTTCTAACTATGGCTACACCTTC. This sequence encodes CASNLFSGSNYGYTF. The rearrangement links TRBV7-2 to TRBJ1-2; D is unresolved. The CDR3 consists of 15 residues. Germline lookup yields CDR1 SGHTA and CDR2 FQGNSA.

The genes are TRBV18 and TRBJ1-3; D gene unclear. Germline V gives CDR1 KGHSH, CDR2 LQKENI. With 1 base removed from V and 0 bases from J, the gap between germline ends came to 13 bases. This CDR3 is built from 17 residues. CDR3 loop: CASSPQEALSSGNTIYF. The CDR3 DNA reads TGTGCCAGCTCACCACAGGAGGCTTTAAGCTCTGGAAACACCATATATTTT.

J is TRBJ2-3 and V is TRBV5-6; D is perhaps TRBD1 or TRBD2 (5 bases each). Trimming removed 1 base at V and 0 bases at J, with 12 bases between. Germline CDR1 is SGHDT and CDR2 is YYEEEE. The CDR3 is 16 amino acids. The CDR3 spells CASSLRPWDSTDTQYF. The CDR3 DNA follows: TGTGCCAGCAGCTTGAGGCCATGGGACAGCACAGATACGCAGTATTTT. The full variable domain, in which reference TRBV5-6 and TRBJ2-3 provide the parts outside the CDR3, is DAGVTQSPTHLIKTRGQQVTLRCSPKSGHDTVSWYQQALGQGPQFIFQYYEEEERQRGNFPDRFSGHQFPNYSSELNVNALLLGDSALYLCASSLRPWDSTDTQYFGPGTRLTVL.

The J gene is TRBJ2-7, the V gene TRBV6-5; perhaps TRBD1 as D (6 bases). Germline V CDR1 and CDR2: MNHEY, SVGAGI. Trimming removed 6 bases from V and 3 bases from J, with 12 bases in between. This CDR3 has 13 residues. The CDR3 sequence: CASRLDSDYEQYF. CDR3 bases: TGTGCCAGCAGATTGGACAGCGACTACGAGCAGTACTTC.